A single sample is the source of the 6 T cell receptor beta chains below, sequenced in a study of tumor-infiltrating lymphocytes in oesophageal squamous cell carcinoma. TCRdb re-called the PCR reads through MiXCR, storing one row per CDR3 protein. The sample has tens of thousands of distinct CDR3 sequences, 35% to 40% seen once. The specimen sequenced was esophageal tumor tissue. The receptors come from a male donor with esophageal squamous cell carcinoma.

This clonotype was observed a few times. This is likely a read error, given that the CDR3 carries no conserved phenylalanine or tryptophan at its end. It is unclear where the CDR3 begins or ends on the DNA, so no DNA is shown, and the CDR3 is as TCRdb lists it. The V and J genes are TRBV7-6 and TRBJ2-6; the tabulated D call, TRBD1, remains unverified against the DNA. The V gene's germline CDR1 is SGHVS and CDR2 FNYEAQ. The CDR3 comprises 15 residues, both ends counted. The CDR3 reads CASSQGDLNEQFFGA.

V is TRBV19 and J is TRBJ2-2, with 15 bases aligning to TRBD2. Trimming cost V 4 bases and J 6 bases; bases outside gene matches: 3. CDR3 length: 16 amino acids. Germline CDR1 reads LNHDA; CDR2 reads SQIVND (reference sequence). This CDR3 reads CASSTGTSGRPGELFF. The CDR3 nucleotides read TGTGCCAGTAGTACAGGGACTAGCGGGAGGCCCGGGGAGCTGTTTTTT.

This chain links TRBV5-1 with TRBJ2-3; D remains unclear. The J call is in doubt because the DNA end fits TRBJ2-5 better. CDR3 length: 13 residues. Per germline, CDR1 SGHRS and CDR2 YFSETQ. The CDR3: CASSLDQDQTQYF. The CDR3 bases are TGCGCCAGCAGCTTGGACCAGGACCAGACCCAGTACTTC.

Of note for this clonotype: A junction end diverges from the germline sequence, so it may reflect a read error. The chain uses TRBV7-1 and TRBJ1-6, with 8 bases matching TRBD1. TRBV7-1 is an ORF; its function is uncertain. CDR3 length equals 14 residues. The DNA of the CDR3 is TGTGCCAACAGCCGCGACAGGGGTATAGAGACCCAGTACTTT. Amino acids: CANSRDRGIETQYF.

This clonotype was detected only a few times. The genes are TRBV5-1 and TRBJ1-3; D remains unclear. The CDR3 consists of 17 residues. Germline-derived CDR1 and CDR2 are SGHRS and YFSETQ. Trimming removed 3 bases from V and 1 base from J, with 17 bases in between. The CDR3 sequence is CASSSAPSGSSGNTIYF. The CDR3 region has the DNA TGCGCCAGCAGCTCCGCTCCGTCGGGATCTTCTGGAAACACCATATATTTT. The full variable domain, rest sourced from reference TRBV5-1 and TRBJ1-3, is KAGVTQTPRYLIKTRGQQVTLSCSPISGHRSVSWYQQTPGQGLQFLFEYFSETQRNKGNFPGRFSGRQFSNSRSEMNVSTLELGDSALYLCASSSAPSGSSGNTIYFGEGSWLTVV.

This clonotype was observed a few times. The chain employs TRBV7-3 and TRBJ2-5, with D possibly being TRBD1 (6 bases). The CDR3 is 14 residues long. Germline-derived CDR1 and CDR2 are SGHTA and FQGTGA. V was trimmed by 5 bases and J by 2 bases, leaving 12 bases between them. The CDR3 sequence is CASSPWTAQETQYF. In DNA, the CDR3 is TGTGCCAGCAGCCCATGGACAGCTCAAGAGACCCAGTACTTC.